Described below is a single TCR beta chain sequence and its context. Its antigen is still unknown. The assay was immunoSEQ multiplex PCR, and TCRdb's table has in-frame clones only and misses some. The sample has approximately 70,000 clones, 75% to 95% seen once. The source of the sample is a study of OX40 agonist ivuxolimab in advanced cancers. For the study at large: Two cutaneous melanoma patients and one hepatocellular carcinoma patient, three in all, had partial responses.

Notes on the study in general: Averaged across samples, CD8+ T cells carried more expanded clones than CD4+ did.

This TCR was sampled from an adult with an advanced solid tumor such as melanoma, head and neck, liver or kidney cancer. Sequencing was performed on CD4+ or CD8+ T cells sorted from blood, taken in a trial of the OX40 agonist ivuxolimab.

For the CDR3, the DNA is TGCGCCAGCAGCCCCGTGAGGGGATCTGGAAACACCATATATTTT. Residues: CASSPVRGSGNTIYF. This chain links TRBV4-3 with TRBJ1-3; D is perhaps TRBD1 (5 bases). The germline gives CDR1 LGHNA, CDR2 YSLEER. V lost 4 bases to trimming and J lost 1 base, with 11 bases between them. The CDR3 is made up of 15 amino acids.